This T cell receptor (beta chain) was captured by sequencing in a study of response to subunit inactivated influenza vaccine. Trimming cost V 6 bases and J 14 bases, with 14 bases left between them. This CDR3 has 12 residues. General observations from the study: Each seasonal flu vaccination may recruit only limited new T cells, authors suggested.

Via MiXCR, TCRdb re-called the RT-PCR reads, giving one row per CDR3 protein. The sample holds hundreds of thousands of distinct CDR3 sequences; 25% are singletons and the top ten take 1.9%. In this sample, this clonotype turned up a few times. As yet, its antigen is unknown. The chain carries TRBV12-3 or TRBV12-4 and TRBJ1-6; D is undetermined. This sample comprised CD4+ T cells sorted from PBMCs, obtained 4 to 6 days after vaccination. The TCR was taken from a man over 45 who received an inactivated influenza vaccine. The CDR3 nucleotides are TGTGCCAGCAGCCCGAGTGTTCGGGCCCTCCACTTT. Translating it yields CASSPSVRALHF.